This paragraph covers one TCR beta chain sequence. Antigen: not known. The ends were cut back, 0 bases at V and 3 bases at J, with 10 bases in the middle. The CDR3 runs 14 residues. CDR1 SGHRS and CDR2 YFSETQ come from the germline V gene. This record comes from a study of cytomegalovirus exposure and HLA in healthy donors. Findings and limits, study-wide: Cytomegalovirus association was listed for 164 TCR beta chains.

TCRdb's copy holds only in-frame clones and misses some; the assay was immunoSEQ multiplex PCR. Of roughly 130,000 clones detected, just under 90% appear once; the ten largest clones hold about 3.7%. This rearrangement joins TRBV5-1 to TRBJ2-7; perhaps TRBD2 as D (6 bases). The sequence derives from a man under 40 in good health and CMV-seronegative. Sequenced input: PBMCs. The chain's CDR3 is CASSLDAGLYEQYF. The DNA of the CDR3 is TGCGCCAGCAGCTTGGATGCGGGGCTCTACGAGCAGTACTTC.